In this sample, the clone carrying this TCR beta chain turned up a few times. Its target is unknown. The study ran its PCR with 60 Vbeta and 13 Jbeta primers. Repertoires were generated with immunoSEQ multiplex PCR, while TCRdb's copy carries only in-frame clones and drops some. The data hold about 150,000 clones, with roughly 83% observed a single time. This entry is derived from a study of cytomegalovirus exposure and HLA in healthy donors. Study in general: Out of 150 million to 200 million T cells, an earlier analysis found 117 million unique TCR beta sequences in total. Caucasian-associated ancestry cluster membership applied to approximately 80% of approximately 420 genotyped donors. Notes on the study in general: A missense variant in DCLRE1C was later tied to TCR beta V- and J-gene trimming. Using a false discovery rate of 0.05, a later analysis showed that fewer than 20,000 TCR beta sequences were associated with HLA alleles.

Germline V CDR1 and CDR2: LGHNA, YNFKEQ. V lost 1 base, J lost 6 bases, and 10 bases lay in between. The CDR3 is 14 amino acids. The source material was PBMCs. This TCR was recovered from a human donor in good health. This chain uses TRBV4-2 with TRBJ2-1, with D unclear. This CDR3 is CASSQVRSGNEQFF. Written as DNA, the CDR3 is TGTGCCAGCAGCCAAGTCCGATCGGGCAATGAGCAGTTCTTC.